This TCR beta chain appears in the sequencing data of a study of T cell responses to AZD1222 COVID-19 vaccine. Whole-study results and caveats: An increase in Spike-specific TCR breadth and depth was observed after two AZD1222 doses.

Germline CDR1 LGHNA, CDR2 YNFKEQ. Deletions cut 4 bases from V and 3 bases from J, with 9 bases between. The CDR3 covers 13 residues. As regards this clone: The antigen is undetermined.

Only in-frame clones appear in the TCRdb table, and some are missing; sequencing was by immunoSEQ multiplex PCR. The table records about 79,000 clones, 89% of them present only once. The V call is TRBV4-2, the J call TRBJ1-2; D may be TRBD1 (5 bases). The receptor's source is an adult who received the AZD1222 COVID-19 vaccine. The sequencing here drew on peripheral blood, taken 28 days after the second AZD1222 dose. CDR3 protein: CASSPEGDYGYTF. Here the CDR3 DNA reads TGTGCCAGCAGCCCCGAAGGGGACTATGGCTACACCTTC.